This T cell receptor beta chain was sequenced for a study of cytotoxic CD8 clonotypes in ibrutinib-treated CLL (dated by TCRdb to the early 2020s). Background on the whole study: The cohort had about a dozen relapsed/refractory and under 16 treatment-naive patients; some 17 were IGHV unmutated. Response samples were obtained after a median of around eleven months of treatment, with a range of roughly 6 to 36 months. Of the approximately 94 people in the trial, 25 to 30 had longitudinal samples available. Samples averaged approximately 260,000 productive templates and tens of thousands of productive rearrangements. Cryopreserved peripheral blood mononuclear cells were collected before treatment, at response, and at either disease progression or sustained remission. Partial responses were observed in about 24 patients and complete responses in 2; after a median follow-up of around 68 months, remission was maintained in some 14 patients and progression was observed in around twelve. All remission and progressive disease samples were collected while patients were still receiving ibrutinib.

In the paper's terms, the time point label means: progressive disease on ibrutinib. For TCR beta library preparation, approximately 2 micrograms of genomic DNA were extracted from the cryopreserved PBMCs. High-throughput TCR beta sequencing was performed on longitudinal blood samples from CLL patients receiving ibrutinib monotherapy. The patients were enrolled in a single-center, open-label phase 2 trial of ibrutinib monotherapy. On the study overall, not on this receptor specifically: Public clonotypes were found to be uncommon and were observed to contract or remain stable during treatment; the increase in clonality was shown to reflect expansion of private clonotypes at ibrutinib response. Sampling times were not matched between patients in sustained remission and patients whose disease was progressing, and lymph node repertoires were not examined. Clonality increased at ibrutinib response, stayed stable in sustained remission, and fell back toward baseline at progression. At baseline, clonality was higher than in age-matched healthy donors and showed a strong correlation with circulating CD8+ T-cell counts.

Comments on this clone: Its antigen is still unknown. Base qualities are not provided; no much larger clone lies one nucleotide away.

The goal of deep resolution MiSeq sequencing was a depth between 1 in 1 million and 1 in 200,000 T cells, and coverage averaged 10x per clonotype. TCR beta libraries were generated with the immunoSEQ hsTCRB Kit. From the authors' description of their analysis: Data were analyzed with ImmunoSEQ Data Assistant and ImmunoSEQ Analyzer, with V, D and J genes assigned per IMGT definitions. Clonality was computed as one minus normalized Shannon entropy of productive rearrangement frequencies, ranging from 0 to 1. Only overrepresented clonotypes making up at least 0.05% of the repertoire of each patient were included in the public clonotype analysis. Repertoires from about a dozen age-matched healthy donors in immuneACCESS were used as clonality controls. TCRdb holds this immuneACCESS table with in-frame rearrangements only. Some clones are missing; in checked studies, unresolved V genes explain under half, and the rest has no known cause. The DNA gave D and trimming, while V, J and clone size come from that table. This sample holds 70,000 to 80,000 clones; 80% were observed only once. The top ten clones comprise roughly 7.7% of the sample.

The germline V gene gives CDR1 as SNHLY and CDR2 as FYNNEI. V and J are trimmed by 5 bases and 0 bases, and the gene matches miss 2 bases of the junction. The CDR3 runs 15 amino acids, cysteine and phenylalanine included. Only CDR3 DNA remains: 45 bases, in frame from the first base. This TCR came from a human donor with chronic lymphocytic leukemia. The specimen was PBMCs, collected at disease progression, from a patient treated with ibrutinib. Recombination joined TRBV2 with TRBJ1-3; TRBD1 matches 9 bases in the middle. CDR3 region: CASSPGQGSGNTIYF. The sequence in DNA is TGTGCCAGCAGTCCGGGACAGGGCTCTGGAAACACCATATATTTT.